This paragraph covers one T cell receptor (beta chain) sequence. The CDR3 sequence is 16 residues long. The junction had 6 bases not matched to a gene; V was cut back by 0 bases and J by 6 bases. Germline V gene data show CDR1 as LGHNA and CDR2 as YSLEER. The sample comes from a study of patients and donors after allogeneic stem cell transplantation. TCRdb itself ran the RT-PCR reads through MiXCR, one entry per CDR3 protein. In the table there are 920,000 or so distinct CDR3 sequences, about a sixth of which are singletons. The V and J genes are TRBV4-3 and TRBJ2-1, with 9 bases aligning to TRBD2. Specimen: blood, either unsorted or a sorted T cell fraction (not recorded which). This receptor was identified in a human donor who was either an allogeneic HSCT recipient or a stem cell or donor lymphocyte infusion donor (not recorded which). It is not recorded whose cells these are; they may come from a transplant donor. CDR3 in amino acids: CASSQEERGVLNEQFF. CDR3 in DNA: TGCGCCAGCAGCCAAGAAGAGCGGGGGGTCCTCAATGAGCAGTTCTTC.